The T cell receptor (beta chain) described here comes from a study of blood T cell repertoires in COVID-19. Study background: Samples came from the United States, Italy and Spain, spanning acute and convalescent COVID-19. From T cells, B-cell-depleted T cells, or PBMCs came the material, which was cDNA or gDNA.

Original processing notes: Amplification with reference gene primers provided the estimates of nucleated cell counts. Assay used: immunoSEQ multiplex PCR; TCRdb lists only in-frame clones, some missing. V, J and clone size are those of that table, while D and trimming were read from the DNA. There are 150,000 to 180,000 clones in the sample; 75% to 95% occur only once, and under 0.6% lies in the top ten. This clone was detected a few times. V shed 4 bases and J shed 3 bases, with 8 bases lying between them. The CDR3 is 13 residues long. Germline loops: CDR1 SGHTA, CDR2 FQGNSA. Sequenced: peripheral blood. This TCR was sampled from a man in his forties or fifties with acute or convalescent COVID-19. The chain carries TRBV7-2 and TRBJ2-3; D remains unclear. The CDR3 DNA follows: TGTGCCAGCAGCTACTCGTTTACAGATACGCAGTATTTT. Translated: CASSYSFTDTQYF.